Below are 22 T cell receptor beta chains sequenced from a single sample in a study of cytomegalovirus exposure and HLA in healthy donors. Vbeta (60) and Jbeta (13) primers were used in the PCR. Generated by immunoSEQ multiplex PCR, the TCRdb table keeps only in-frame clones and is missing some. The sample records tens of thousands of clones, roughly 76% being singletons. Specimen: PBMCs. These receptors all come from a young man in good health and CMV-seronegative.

The CDR3 spells CASSYSPVSGNTIYF. DNA for the CDR3: TGTGCCAGCAGTTACTCGCCAGTCTCTGGAAACACCATATATTTT. The chain combines TRBV6-6 with TRBJ1-3; D ambiguous. The CDR3 length is 15 residues. Trimming took off 0 bases at V and 0 bases at J, with 6 bases between the two ends. Germline V gene data show CDR1 as MNHNY and CDR2 as SVGAGI (reference sequence).

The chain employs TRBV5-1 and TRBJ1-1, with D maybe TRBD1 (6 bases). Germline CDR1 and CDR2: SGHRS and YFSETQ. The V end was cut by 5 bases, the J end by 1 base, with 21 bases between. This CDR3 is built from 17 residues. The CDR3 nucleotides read TGCGCCAGCAGTAAAAAAGCCGCAGGGGAATGGAACACTGAAGCTTTCTTT. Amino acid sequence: CASSKKAAGEWNTEAFF.

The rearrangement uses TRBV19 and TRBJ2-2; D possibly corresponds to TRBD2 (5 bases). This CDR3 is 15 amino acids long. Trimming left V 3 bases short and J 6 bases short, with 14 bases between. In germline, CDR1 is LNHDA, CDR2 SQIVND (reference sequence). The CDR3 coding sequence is TGTGCCAGTAGTATTCTTTCCGGGATAGCCGGGGAGCTGTTTTTT. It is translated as CASSILSGIAGELFF.

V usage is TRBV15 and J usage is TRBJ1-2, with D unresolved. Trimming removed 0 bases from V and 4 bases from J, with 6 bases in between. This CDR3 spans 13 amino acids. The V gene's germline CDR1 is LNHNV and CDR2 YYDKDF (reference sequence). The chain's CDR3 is CATSRDRFYGYTF. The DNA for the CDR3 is TGTGCCACCAGCAGAGACAGATTCTATGGCTACACCTTC.

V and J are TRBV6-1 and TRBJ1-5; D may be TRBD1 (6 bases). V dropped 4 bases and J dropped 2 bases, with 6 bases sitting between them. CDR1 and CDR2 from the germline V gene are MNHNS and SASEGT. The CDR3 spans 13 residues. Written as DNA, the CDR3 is TGTGCCAGCAGTGGGACAGGCAATCAGCCCCAGCATTTT. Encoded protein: CASSGTGNQPQHF.

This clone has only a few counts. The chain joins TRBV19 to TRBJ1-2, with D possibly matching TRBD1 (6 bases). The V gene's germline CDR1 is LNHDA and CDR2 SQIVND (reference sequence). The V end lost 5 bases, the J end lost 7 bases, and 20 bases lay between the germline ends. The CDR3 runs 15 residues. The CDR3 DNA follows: TGTGCCAGTAGTTTACAAGGGGGTGGTTACCTTGGCTACACCTTC. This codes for CASSLQGGGYLGYTF.

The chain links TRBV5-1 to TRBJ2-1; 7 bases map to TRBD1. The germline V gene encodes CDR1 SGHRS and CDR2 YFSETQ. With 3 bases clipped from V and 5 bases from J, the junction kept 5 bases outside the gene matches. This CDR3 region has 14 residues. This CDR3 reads CASSSETGNNEQFF. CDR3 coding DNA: TGCGCCAGCAGCTCAGAGACAGGGAACAATGAGCAGTTCTTC.

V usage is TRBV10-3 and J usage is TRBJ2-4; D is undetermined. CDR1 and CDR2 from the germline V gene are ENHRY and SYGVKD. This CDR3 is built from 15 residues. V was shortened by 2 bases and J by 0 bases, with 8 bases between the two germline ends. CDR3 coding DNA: TGTGCCATCAGTGAGAACGGTCTAGCCAAAAACATTCAGTACTTC. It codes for CAISENGLAKNIQYF.

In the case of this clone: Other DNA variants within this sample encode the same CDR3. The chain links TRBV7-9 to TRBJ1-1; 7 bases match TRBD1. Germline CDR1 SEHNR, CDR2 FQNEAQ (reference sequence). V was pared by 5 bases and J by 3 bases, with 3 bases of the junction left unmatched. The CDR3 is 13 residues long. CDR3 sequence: CASSGTGDTEAFF. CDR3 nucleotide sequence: TGTGCCAGCAGCGGTACAGGGGACACTGAAGCTTTCTTT.

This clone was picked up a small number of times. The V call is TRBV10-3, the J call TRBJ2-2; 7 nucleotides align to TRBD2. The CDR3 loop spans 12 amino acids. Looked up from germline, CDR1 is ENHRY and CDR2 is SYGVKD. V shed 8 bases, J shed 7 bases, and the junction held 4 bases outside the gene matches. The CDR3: CAISRGGGELFF. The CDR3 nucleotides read TGTGCCATCTCCCGCGGGGGCGGGGAGCTGTTTTTT.

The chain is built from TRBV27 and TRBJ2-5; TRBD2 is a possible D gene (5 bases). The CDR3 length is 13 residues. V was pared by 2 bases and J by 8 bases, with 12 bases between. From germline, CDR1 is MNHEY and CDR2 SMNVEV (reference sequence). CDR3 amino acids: CASSLKRQGTQYF. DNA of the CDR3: TGTGCCAGCAGTTTAAAGCGGCAAGGTACCCAGTACTTC.

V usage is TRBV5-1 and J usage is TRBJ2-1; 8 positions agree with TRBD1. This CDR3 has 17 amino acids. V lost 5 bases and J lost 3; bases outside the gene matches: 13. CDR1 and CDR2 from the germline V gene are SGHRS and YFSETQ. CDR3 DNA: TGCGCCAGCAGTTCAGAGGCGCCAGGGGGCATCTACAATGAGCAGTTCTTC. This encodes CASSSEAPGGIYNEQFF.

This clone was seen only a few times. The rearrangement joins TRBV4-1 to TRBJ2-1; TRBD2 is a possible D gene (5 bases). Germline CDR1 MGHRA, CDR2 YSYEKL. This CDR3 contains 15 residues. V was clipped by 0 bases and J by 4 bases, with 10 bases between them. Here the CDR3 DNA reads TGCGCCAGCAGCCAAGATCGGGGTCCTTACAATGAGCAGTTCTTC. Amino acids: CASSQDRGPYNEQFF.

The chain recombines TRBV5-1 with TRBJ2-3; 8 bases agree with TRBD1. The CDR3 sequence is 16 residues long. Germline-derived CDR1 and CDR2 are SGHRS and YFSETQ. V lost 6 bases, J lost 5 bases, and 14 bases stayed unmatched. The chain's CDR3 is CASTPNVQGAQDTQYF. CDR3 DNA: TGCGCCAGCACACCCAACGTCCAGGGGGCACAAGATACGCAGTATTTT.

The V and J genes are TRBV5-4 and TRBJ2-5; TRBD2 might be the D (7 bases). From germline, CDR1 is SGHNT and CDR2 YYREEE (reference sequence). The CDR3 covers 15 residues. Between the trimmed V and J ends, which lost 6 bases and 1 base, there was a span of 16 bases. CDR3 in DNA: TGTGCCAGCATCCGTGACCGGGGGGCCCAAGAGACCCAGTACTTC. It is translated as CASIRDRGAQETQYF.

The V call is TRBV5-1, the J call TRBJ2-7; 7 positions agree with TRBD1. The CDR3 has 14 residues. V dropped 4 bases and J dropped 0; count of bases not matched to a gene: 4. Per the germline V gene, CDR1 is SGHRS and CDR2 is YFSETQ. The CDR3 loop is CASSQTGSSYEQYV. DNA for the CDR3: TGCGCCAGCAGCCAGACAGGGAGCTCCTACGAGCAGTACGTC.

The CDR3 reads CASSRPRQTMNTEAFF. The CDR3 DNA sequence: TGCGCCAGCAGTCGACCCCGACAGACCATGAACACTGAAGCTTTCTTT. The chain is built from TRBV23-1 and TRBJ1-1; TRBD1 is a possible D gene (5 bases). TRBV23-1 is sorted into the ORF group, with uncertain function. Trimming pared 4 bases from V and 0 bases from J, leaving 15 bases between. The CDR3 length is 16 residues.

DNA for the CDR3: TGTGCCAGCAGCTTAGGGGCGAGCGGGGGCACAGATACGCAGTATTTT. This translates into CASSLGASGGTDTQYF. The chain carries TRBV7-2 and TRBJ2-3, with 7 bases identical to TRBD2. Germline CDR1 reads SGHTA; CDR2 reads FQGNSA. Trimming removed 1 base from V and 1 base from J; junction bases left unmatched: 5. This CDR3 spans 16 amino acids. The whole variable domain, remainder taken from reference TRBV7-2 and TRBJ2-3, is GAGVSQSPSNKVTEKGKDVELRCDPISGHTALYWYRQSLGQGLEFLIYFQGNSAPDKSGLPSDRFSAERTGGSVSTLTIQRTQQEDSAVYLCASSLGASGGTDTQYFGPGTRLTVL.

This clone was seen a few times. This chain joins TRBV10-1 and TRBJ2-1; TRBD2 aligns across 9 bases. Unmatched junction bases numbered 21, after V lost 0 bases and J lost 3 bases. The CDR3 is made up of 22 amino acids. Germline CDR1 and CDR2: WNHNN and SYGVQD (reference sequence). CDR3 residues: CASSESSSLGSGGPHFYNEQFF. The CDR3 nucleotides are TGCGCCAGCAGTGAGTCGAGTTCCCTGGGAAGCGGGGGGCCACACTTCTACAATGAGCAGTTCTTC.

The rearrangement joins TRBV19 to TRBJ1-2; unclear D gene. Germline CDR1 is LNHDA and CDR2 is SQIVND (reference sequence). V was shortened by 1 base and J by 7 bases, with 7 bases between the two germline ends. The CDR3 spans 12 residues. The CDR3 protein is CASSIGQAGYTF. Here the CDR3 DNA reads TGTGCCAGTAGTATAGGGCAGGCTGGCTACACCTTC.

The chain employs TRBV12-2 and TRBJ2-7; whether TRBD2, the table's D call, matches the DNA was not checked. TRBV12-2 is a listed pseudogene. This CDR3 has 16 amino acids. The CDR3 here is CASRPLILLRPLEQYF. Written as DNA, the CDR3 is TGTGCAAGTCGCCCTCTTATATTGTTACGTCCACTCGAGCAGTACTTC.

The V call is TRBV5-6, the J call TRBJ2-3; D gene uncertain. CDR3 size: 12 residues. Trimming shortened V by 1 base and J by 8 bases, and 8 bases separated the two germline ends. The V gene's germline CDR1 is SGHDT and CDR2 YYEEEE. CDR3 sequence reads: CASSLLSRTQYF. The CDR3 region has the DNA TGTGCCAGCAGCTTGCTGTCTCGTACGCAGTATTTT.